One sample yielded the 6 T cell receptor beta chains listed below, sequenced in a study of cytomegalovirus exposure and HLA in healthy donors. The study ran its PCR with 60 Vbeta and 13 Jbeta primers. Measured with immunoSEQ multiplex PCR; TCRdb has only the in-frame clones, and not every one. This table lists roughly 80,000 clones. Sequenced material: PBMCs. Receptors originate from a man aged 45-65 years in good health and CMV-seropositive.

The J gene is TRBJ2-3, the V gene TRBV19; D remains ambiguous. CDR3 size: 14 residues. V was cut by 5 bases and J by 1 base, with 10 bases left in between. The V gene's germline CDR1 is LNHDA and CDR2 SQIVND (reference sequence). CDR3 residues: CASSYARRTDTQYF. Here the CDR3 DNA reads TGTGCCAGTAGTTACGCTAGGCGCACAGATACGCAGTATTTT.

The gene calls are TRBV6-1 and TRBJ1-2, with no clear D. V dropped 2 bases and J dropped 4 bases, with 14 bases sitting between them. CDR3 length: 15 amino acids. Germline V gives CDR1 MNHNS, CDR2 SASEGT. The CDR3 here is CASSEILLEAYGYTF. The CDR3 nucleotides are TGTGCCAGCAGTGAAATTCTTTTGGAGGCCTATGGCTACACCTTC.

In DNA form, the CDR3 reads TGTGCCAGCAGTTATGACAGGGGGAATCAGCCCCAGCATTTT. It encodes CASSYDRGNQPQHF. The V gene is TRBV6-5, the J gene TRBJ1-5; 9 bases agree with TRBD1. CDR3 length: 14 residues. Trimming took 3 bases from V and 4 from J; bases not matched to a gene: 1. Germline V CDR1 and CDR2: MNHEY, SVGAGI.

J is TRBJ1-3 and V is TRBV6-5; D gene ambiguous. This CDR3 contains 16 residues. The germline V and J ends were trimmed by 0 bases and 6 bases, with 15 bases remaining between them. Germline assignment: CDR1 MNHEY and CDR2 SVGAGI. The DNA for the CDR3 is TGTGCCAGCAGTTACTCGAGCTTGTATACTGCAAACACCATATATTTT. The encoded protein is CASSYSSLYTANTIYF.

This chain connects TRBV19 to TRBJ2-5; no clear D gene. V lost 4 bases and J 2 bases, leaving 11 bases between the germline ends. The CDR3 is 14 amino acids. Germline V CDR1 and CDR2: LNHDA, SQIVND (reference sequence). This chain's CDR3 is CASSTRPPQETQYF. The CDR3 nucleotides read TGTGCCAGTAGTACGAGGCCCCCACAAGAGACCCAGTACTTC.

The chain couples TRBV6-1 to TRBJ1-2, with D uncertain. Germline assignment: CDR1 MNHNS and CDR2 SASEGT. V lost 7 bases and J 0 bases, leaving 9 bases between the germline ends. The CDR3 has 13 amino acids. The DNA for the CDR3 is TGTGCCAGCACAGAAGTTTCTAACTATGGCTACACCTTC. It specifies CASTEVSNYGYTF.